What follows are 21 T cell receptor beta chains derived from one specimen sequenced in a study of blood T cells in healthy people across ages. It was with a sample-barcoded 5' primer and a J-beta primer mix that a second PCR of about 7 to 12 cycles was run. TCRdb re-analysed the 5' RACE reads in MiXCR, keeping a single row per CDR3 protein. The table shows under 950,000 distinct CDR3 sequences, with about 20% occurring only once. Specimen: blood. Receptors were obtained from a man aged 65-85 years in good health.

The V call is TRBV20-1, the J call TRBJ1-5; D may be TRBD1 (5 bases). This CDR3 has 14 residues. V was trimmed by 3 bases and J by 2 bases, leaving 11 bases between them. Germline V gene lookup returns CDR1 DFQATT and CDR2 SNEGSKA (reference sequence). In DNA form, the CDR3 reads TGCAGTGCTAGTTCCCGGGACGGCAATCAGCCCCAGCATTTT. Amino acid sequence: CSASSRDGNQPQHF.

The sample holds a few counts of this clonotype. The J gene is TRBJ2-3, the V gene TRBV20-1, with 8 positions matching TRBD1. Germline V gene sequence: CDR1 DFQATT, CDR2 SNEGSKA (reference sequence). After removal of 6 bases from V and 10 bases from J, the junction contained 9 bases not matched to a gene. CDR3 length: 12 amino acids. CDR3 loop: CSAHRTGLAQYF. DNA for the CDR3: TGCAGTGCCCACCGGACAGGGCTGGCGCAGTATTTT.

This chain uses TRBV2 with TRBJ2-1, with D unclear. The ends were cut back, 6 bases at V and 7 bases at J, with 22 bases in the middle. CDR3 length: 16 residues. Germline V gene sequence: CDR1 SNHLY, CDR2 FYNNEI. The CDR3 loop is CASSLGFSVGQNEQFF. The CDR3 DNA follows: TGTGCCAGCAGCCTCGGGTTTTCTGTGGGCCAGAATGAGCAGTTCTTC.

This clonotype was seen more than once but under ten times. This chain links TRBV7-7 with TRBJ2-5; D might be TRBD2 (6 bases). The J call is doubtful: the DNA matches TRBJ2-7 better. The CDR3 totals 17 residues. The V gene's germline CDR1 is SSHAT and CDR2 FNYEAQ (reference sequence). In nucleotides, the CDR3 is TGTGCCAGCACCCTCGGGATTCCGGGACTTCTCGCCTACGAGCAGTACGTC. Amino acids: CASTLGIPGLLAYEQYV.

The CDR3 nucleotides are TGCAGTGCCAGGGACCTGACTAGCGGACCTCAAGAGACCCAGTACTTC. Translated: CSARDLTSGPQETQYF. This rearrangement joins TRBV20-1 to TRBJ2-5; TRBD2 agrees at 9 bases. Germline lookup yields CDR1 DFQATT and CDR2 SNEGSKA (reference sequence). V shed 6 bases and J 2 bases; nucleotides not matched to a gene: 13. The CDR3 totals 16 residues.

The chain is built from TRBV20-1 and TRBJ2-1, with D maybe TRBD2 (5 bases). The CDR3 totals 19 residues. The ends were cut back, 3 bases at V and 0 bases at J, with 24 bases in the middle. Germline V gene lookup returns CDR1 DFQATT and CDR2 SNEGSKA (reference sequence). CDR3 nucleotides: TGCAGTGCTAGGGTCCAGACCCCCCAGACTGGGAGCTCCTACAATGAGCAGTTCTTC. Protein: CSARVQTPQTGSSYNEQFF.

This clonotype occurred a few times. V usage is TRBV29-1 and J usage is TRBJ2-1, with 11 bases identical to TRBD2. The CDR3 totals 15 residues. Germline lookup yields CDR1 SQVTM and CDR2 ANQGSEA. V shed 2 bases, J shed 7 bases, and the junction held 7 bases outside the gene matches. The CDR3 DNA follows: TGCAGCGTTGAATTTCGCCTAGCGGGAGGTAATGAGCAGTTCTTC. The encoded protein is CSVEFRLAGGNEQFF.

This clonotype came up a few times. This chain links TRBV11-2 with TRBJ2-1; D gene ambiguous. This CDR3 comprises 14 residues. The ends were cut back, 0 bases at V and 6 bases at J, with 9 bases in the middle. In germline, CDR1 is SGHAT, CDR2 FQNNGV. This CDR3 reads CASSLEGPSNEQFF. CDR3 DNA: TGTGCCAGCAGCTTAGAAGGGCCGTCCAATGAGCAGTTCTTC.

Note on this clonotype: The junction does not match germline at one end; this may be a read error. The rearrangement uses TRBV3-1 and TRBJ2-3, with 7 bases matching TRBD2. The germline V gene has CDR1 LGHDT and CDR2 YNNKEL (reference sequence). This CDR3 has 17 amino acids. The CDR3 sequence: CASRQGAASGYTDTQYF. DNA of the CDR3: TGTGCCAGCAGACAAGGGGCGGCTAGCGGATACACAGATACGCAGTATTTT.

The J gene is TRBJ2-5, the V gene TRBV2, with 10 bases aligning to TRBD2. Trimming at V came to 6 bases and at J to 5 bases, leaving 3 bases not matched to a gene. The CDR3 covers 13 residues. Germline V gives CDR1 SNHLY, CDR2 FYNNEI. The CDR3 DNA reads as TGTGCCAGCAGGCTTAGCGGGGGGGAGACCCAGTACTTC. Protein sequence: CASRLSGGETQYF.

V usage is TRBV18 and J usage is TRBJ1-1; D uncertain. The CDR3 spans 15 residues. With 2 bases removed from V and 2 bases from J, the gap between germline ends came to 12 bases. Germline V lookup: CDR1 KGHSH, CDR2 LQKENI. The DNA for the CDR3 is TGTGCCAGCTCACCAGATAATACGGCAAACACTGAAGCTTTCTTT. Its protein is CASSPDNTANTEAFF.

This clonotype was recorded only once. J is TRBJ2-5 and V is TRBV5-6, with D possibly TRBD1 on 5 matching bases. The J call may not be correct, given that the DNA end is closer to TRBJ2-7. The CDR3 runs 16 residues. Germline V gene sequence: CDR1 SGHDT, CDR2 YYEEEE. The CDR3 region has the DNA TGTGCCAGCAGCTTAGCCCAAGGGGCCCTCACCTACGAGCAGTACTTC. It yields the protein CASSLAQGALTYEQYF.

The V gene is TRBV20-1, the J gene TRBJ2-7; D is unresolved. The CDR3 is 13 residues long. Germline assignment: CDR1 DFQATT and CDR2 SNEGSKA (reference sequence). Deletions cut 2 bases from V and 3 bases from J, with 11 bases between. The chain's CDR3 is CSARLGGVYEQYF. In DNA, the CDR3 is TGCAGTGCTAGACTTGGCGGAGTCTACGAGCAGTACTTC.

The table lists this clonotype with a few counts. Germline is not matched at one junction end, which may reflect a read error. The V and J genes are TRBV4-3 and TRBJ2-3; tentative D call: TRBD2 (6 bases). The germline V gene has CDR1 LGHNA and CDR2 YSLEER. This CDR3 has 15 residues. Here the CDR3 DNA reads TGCGCCAGCAGCCAAGATTTTACTGGACTAAGCAGTCAGGTCTTT. Its translation: CASSQDFTGLSSQVF.

This clonotype was counted between two and nine times. The chain couples TRBV6-1 to TRBJ2-2; a weak D match, TRBD2 (6 bases). Germline V CDR1 and CDR2: MNHNS, SASEGT. V shed 7 bases and J shed 3 bases, with 18 bases lying between them. CDR3 length: 16 residues. In DNA form, the CDR3 reads TGTGCCAGCACCACGGGGGTAGCAGCCCACACCGGGGAGCTGTTTTTT. It specifies CASTTGVAAHTGELFF.

The sample holds a few counts of this clonotype. The V call is TRBV28, the J call TRBJ2-5, with D possibly TRBD2 on 5 matching bases. Germline V gene lookup returns CDR1 MDHEN and CDR2 SYDVKM. The V gene lost 5 bases and the J gene lost 5 bases, with 21 bases spanning the gap. The CDR3 consists of 16 residues. The CDR3 region is CASSLRSTGLRETQYF. In DNA form, the CDR3 reads TGTGCCAGCAGTCTACGCTCGACCGGACTTCGGGAGACCCAGTACTTC.

This clonotype was observed at least ten times. The chain uses TRBV29-1 and TRBJ1-1, with D maybe TRBD1 (5 bases). V lost 5 bases and J lost 1, with 11 bases in between. This CDR3 comprises 13 residues. Germline loops: CDR1 SQVTM, CDR2 ANQGSEA. The CDR3 region has the DNA TGCAGCGTTTCGCTCACAGGGAACACTGAAGCTTTCTTT. Amino acid sequence: CSVSLTGNTEAFF.

The chain combines TRBV28 with TRBJ2-7; 7 bases line up with TRBD1. The CDR3 consists of 15 residues. J was trimmed by 5 bases and V by 5 bases; bases with no gene match: 12. Germline CDR1 and CDR2: MDHEN and SYDVKM. This chain's CDR3 is CASSKYRGTMNEQYF. The CDR3, as DNA: TGTGCCAGCAGTAAATACAGGGGAACCATGAACGAGCAGTACTTC. Looking up the rest from reference TRBV28 and TRBJ2-7 gives the full variable domain: DVKVTQSSRYLVKRTGEKVFLECVQDMDHENMFWYRQDPGLGLRLIYFSYDVKMKEKGDIPEGYSVSREKKERFSLILESASTNQTSMYLCASSKYRGTMNEQYFGPGTRLTVT.

The sample holds a few counts of this clonotype. This chain uses TRBV28 with TRBJ2-7; D gene ambiguous. Germline V gene lookup returns CDR1 MDHEN and CDR2 SYDVKM. The CDR3 length is 11 residues. V lost 5 bases and J 7 bases, leaving 9 bases between the germline ends. The CDR3 region is CASSLRQEQYF. CDR3 DNA: TGTGCCAGCAGTCTCCGGCAAGAGCAGTACTTC.

The chain carries TRBV18 and TRBJ2-5; D uncertain. The CDR3 spans 13 residues. Germline CDR1 KGHSH, CDR2 LQKENI. The V gene lost 3 bases and the J gene lost 2 bases, with 7 bases spanning the gap. In nucleotides, the CDR3 is TGTGCCAGCTCACCCCAGAGACAAGAGACCCAGTACTTC. Its protein is CASSPQRQETQYF. Drawing the rest from reference TRBV18 and TRBJ2-5, the complete variable domain is NAGVMQNPRHLVRRRGQEARLRCSPMKGHSHVYWYRQLPEEGLKFMVYLQKENIIDESGMPKERFSAEFPKEGPSILRIQQVVRGDSAAYFCASSPQRQETQYFGPGTRLLVL.

This clonotype has just a few counts. Sequence at one end of the junction differs from germline and may be a read error. For the CDR3, the DNA is TGCAGCGTGCCGGGGGGGGCAACAGCCAAAAACACTCAGTACTTC. Its protein is CSVPGGATAKNTQYF. The J gene is TRBJ2-4, the V gene TRBV29-1; 8 nucleotides align to TRBD2. The CDR3 has 15 residues. In germline, CDR1 is SQVTM, CDR2 ANQGSEA. Full variable domain (missing parts from reference TRBV29-1 and TRBJ2-4): SAVISQKPSRDICQRGTSLTIQCQVDSQVTMMFWYRQQPGQSLTLIATANQGSEATYESGFVIDKFPISRPNLTFSTLTVSNMSPEDSSIYLCSVPGGATAKNTQYFGAGTRLSVL.